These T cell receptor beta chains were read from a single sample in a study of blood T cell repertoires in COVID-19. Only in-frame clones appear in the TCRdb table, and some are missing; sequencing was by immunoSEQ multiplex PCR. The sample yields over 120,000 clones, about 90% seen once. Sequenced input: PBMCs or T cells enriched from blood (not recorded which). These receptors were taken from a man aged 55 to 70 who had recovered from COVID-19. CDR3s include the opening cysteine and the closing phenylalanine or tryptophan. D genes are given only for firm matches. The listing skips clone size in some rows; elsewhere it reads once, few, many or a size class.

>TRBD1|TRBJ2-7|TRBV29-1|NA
TGCAGCGCCTGGGACAGGGGGCCTGTCGAGCAGTACTTC
CSAWDRGPVEQYF
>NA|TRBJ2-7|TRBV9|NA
TGTGCCAGCAGCAAGGGGATCTCCTACGAGCAGTACTTC
CASSKGISYEQYF
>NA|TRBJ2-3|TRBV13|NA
TGTGCCAGCGGAAGGGACTTAAACACAGATACGCAGTATTTT
CASGRDLNTDTQYF
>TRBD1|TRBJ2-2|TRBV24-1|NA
TGTGCCACCAGTGACCCGACAGGGGGTCCCGGGGAGCTGTTTTTT
CATSDPTGGPGELFF
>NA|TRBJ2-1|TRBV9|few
TGTGCCAGCAGCGCTCATGAGGGATACAATGAGCAGTTCTTC
CASSAHEGYNEQFF
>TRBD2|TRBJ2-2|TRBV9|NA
TGTGCCAGCAGCGTAGTCGGTAGCGGGACCGGGGAGCTGTTTTTT
CASSVVGSGTGELFF
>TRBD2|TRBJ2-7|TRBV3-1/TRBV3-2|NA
TGTGCCAGCAGCCACCGGACTAGCGGGAGGGCCCTGGGTCAGTACTTC
CASSHRTSGRALGQYF
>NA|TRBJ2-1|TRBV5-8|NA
TGTGCCAGCAGCCCCGGAGGTAATGAGCAGTTCTTC
CASSPGGNEQFF
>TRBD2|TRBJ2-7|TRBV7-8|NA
TGTGCCAGCAGCTTCAGCGGGATGTACGAGCAGTACTTC
CASSFSGMYEQYF
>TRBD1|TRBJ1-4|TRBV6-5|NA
TGTGCCAGCAGTCCTACAGGGGGGGCGTTGAAACTGTTTTTT
CASSPTGGALKLFF
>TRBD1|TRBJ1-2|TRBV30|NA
TGTGCCTGGAGTTCCGGGACAGGGGGCGACTATGGCTACACCTTC
CAWSSGTGGDYGYTF
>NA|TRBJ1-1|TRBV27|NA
TGTGCCAGCAGTTCCCCAACGAGGACTGAAGCTTTCTTT
CASSSPTRTEAFF
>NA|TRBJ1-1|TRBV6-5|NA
TGTGCCAGCCTGGACAAATCCATGAACACTGAAGCTTTCTTT
CASLDKSMNTEAFF
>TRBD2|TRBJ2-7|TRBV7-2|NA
TGTGCCAGCAGCTTCGAGCGGGGTTACGAGCAGTACTTC
CASSFERGYEQYF
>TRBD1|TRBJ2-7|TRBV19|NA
TGTGCCAGTAGTATAGTCCAGGGGGCCCACGAGCAGTACTTC
CASSIVQGAHEQYF
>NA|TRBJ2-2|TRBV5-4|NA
TGTGCCAGCAGCTTGTCTCAGGTGCTCGGAACCGGGGAGCTGTTTTTT
CASSLSQVLGTGELFF
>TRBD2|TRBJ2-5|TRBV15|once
TGTGCCACCAGCCCCCGAGTAGCGGGATTTGGCGGGACCCAGTACTTC
CATSPRVAGFGGTQYF
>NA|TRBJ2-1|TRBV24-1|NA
TGTGCCACCAGTGTTGGCCGGAGCTCCTACAATGAGCAGTTCTTC
CATSVGRSSYNEQFF
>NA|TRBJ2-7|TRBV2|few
TGTGCCACCTCCGGGATCTCTGACCAATACGAGCAGTACTTC
CATSGISDQYEQYF
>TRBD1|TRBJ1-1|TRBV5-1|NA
TGCGCCAGCAGCACCGGACAGGGGGCTACCCGCGGGAACACTGAAGCTTTCTTT
CASSTGQGATRGNTEAFF
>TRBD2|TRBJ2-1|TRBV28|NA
TGTGCCAGCAGACCCCTAGCGGAATCCTACAATGAGCAGTTCTTC
CASRPLAESYNEQFF
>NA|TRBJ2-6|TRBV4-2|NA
TGTGCCAGCAGCCAAGATCCGTTCTCTGGGGCCAACGTCCTGACTTTC
CASSQDPFSGANVLTF
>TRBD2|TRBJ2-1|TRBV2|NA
TGTGCCAGCAGTAACCTAGCGGGAGACTACAATGAGCAGTTCTTC
CASSNLAGDYNEQFF
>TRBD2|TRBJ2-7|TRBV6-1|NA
TGTGCCAGCAGGGAAGCGGGGGGTTCTTTCGAGCAGTACTTC
CASREAGGSFEQYF
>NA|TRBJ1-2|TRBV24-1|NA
TGTGCCACCTCGGCAGGGTTAGGCTACACCTTC
CATSAGLGYTF
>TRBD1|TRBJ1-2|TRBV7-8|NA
TGTGCCAGCAGCCCTGGGACAGGGTTTATAAAGGTGGCGGGCTACACCTTC
CASSPGTGFIKVAGYTF
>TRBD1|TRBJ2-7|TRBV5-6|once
TGTGCCAGCAGCTTGGCAGGGACAGGGGGCTTTTCCTCCTACGAGCAGTACTTC
CASSLAGTGGFSSYEQYF
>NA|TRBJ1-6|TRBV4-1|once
TGCGCCAGCAGCCAAGACTATTCACCCCTCCACTTT
CASSQDYSPLHF
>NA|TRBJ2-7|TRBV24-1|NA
TGTGCCACCAGTGATTTGCGTTTAAATTACCGGCGGGCAGGGACTTCCTACGAGCAGTACTTC
CATSDLRLNYRRAGTSYEQYF
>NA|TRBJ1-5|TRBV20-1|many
TGCAGTGCTAGTGAGCCCCGAGAGGATCAGCCCCAGCATTTT
CSASEPREDQPQHF